This T cell receptor beta chain was identified in a study of cytomegalovirus exposure and HLA in healthy donors. Overall study results and limits: Based on reports, TCR beta sequences accurately predicted HLA-A and HLA-B alleles for most subjects. For most TCR beta V segments, an earlier analysis put the productive rate at about 87% or about 30% of the time.

This CDR3 has 16 residues. The germline V gene has CDR1 KGHSH and CDR2 LQKENI. V lost 5 bases and J lost 2; bases outside the gene matches: 10. About this clone itself: The antigen is undetermined.

PCR involved 60 Vbeta and 13 Jbeta primers. Profiling relied on immunoSEQ multiplex PCR, and the TCRdb table lists in-frame clones only, not all of them. The sample contains 150,000 to 200,000 clones, roughly three quarters of which appear only once. This TCR came from a woman aged 40 to 49 in good health and CMV-seropositive. Sequenced sample: PBMCs. V is TRBV18 and J is TRBJ2-3, with 7 nucleotides matching TRBD1. The CDR3 loop is CASSSRDRSLTDTQYF. CDR3 DNA: TGTGCCAGCTCATCAAGGGACAGAAGCCTCACAGATACGCAGTATTTT.